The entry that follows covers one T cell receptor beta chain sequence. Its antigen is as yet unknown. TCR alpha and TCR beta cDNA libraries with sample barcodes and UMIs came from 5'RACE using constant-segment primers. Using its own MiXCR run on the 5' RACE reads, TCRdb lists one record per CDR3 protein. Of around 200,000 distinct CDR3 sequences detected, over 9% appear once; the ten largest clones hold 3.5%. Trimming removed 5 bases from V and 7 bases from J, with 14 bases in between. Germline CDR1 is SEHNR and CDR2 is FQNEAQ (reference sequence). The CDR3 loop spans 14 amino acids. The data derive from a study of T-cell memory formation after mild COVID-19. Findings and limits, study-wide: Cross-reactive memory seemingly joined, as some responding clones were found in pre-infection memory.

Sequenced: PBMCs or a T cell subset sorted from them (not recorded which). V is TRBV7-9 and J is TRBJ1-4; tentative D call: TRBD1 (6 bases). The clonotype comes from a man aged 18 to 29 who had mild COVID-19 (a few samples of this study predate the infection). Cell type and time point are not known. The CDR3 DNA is TGTGCCAGCAGCCCGTCAGGGGTTAGTGAAAAACTGTTTTTT. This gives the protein CASSPSGVSEKLFF. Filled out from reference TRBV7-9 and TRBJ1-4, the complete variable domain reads DTGVSQNPRHKITKRGQNVTFRCDPISEHNRLYWYRQTLGQGPEFLTYFQNEAQLEKSRLLSDRFSAERPKGSFSTLEIQRTEQGDSAMYLCASSPSGVSEKLFFGSGTQLSVL.